This TCR beta chain is from a study of cytotoxic CD8 clonotypes in ibrutinib-treated CLL. Only in-frame clones appear in the TCRdb table, and some are missing; sequencing was by immunoSEQ multiplex PCR. The data hold about 300,000 clones, with around 77% observed a single time. J lost 3 bases, V lost 5 bases, and 4 bases had no gene match. The CDR3 consists of 13 residues. From germline, CDR1 is SEHNR and CDR2 FQNEAQ (reference sequence). Remarks on this clone: The sample holds other DNA sequences that translate to the same CDR3.

The chain couples TRBV7-9 to TRBJ2-7, with 7 bases matching TRBD1. The sequencing used PBMCs, collected at disease progression, from a patient treated with ibrutinib. This clonotype originated in a human donor with chronic lymphocytic leukemia. This CDR3 reads CASSLTGDYEQYF. DNA of the CDR3: TGTGCCAGCAGCCTAACAGGGGACTACGAGCAGTACTTC. The whole variable domain, filled in from reference TRBV7-9 and TRBJ2-7, reads DTGVSQNPRHKITKRGQNVTFRCDPISEHNRLYWYRQTLGQGPEFLTYFQNEAQLEKSRLLSDRFSAERPKGSFSTLEIQRTEQGDSAMYLCASSLTGDYEQYFGPGTRLTVT.